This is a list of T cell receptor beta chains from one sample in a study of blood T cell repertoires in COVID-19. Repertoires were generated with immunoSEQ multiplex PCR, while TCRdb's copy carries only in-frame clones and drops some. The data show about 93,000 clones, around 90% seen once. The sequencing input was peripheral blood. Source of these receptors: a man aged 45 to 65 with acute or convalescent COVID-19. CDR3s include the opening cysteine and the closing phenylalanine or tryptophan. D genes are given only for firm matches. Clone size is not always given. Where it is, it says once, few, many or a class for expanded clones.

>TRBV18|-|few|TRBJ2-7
TGTGCCAGCTCACCCCGGGGATTATGGGAGCAGTACTTC
CASSPRGLWEQYF
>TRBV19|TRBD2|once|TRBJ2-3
TGTGCCAGTACGACTAGCGGGAGAACAGATACGCAGTATTTT
CASTTSGRTDTQYF
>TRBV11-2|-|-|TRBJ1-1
TGTGCCAGCAGCTTCGGGGAGGTGGCTTTCTTT
CASSFGEVAFF
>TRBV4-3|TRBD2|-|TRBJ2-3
TGCGCCAGCAGCCAGTCGGCAGGGACTATCTACACAGATACGCAGTATTTT
CASSQSAGTIYTDTQYF
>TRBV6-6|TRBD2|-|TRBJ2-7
TGTGCCAGCAGGGGACGGGGGAGGGAGGGCCGAAGCGAGCAGTACTTC
CASRGRGREGRSEQYF
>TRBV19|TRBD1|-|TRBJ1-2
TGTGCCAGTAGAGAAGGGACAGTGAAAGGGTATGGCTACACCTTC
CASREGTVKGYGYTF
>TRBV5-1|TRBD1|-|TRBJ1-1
TGCGCCAGCGGACAGGGAGGAGACACTGAAGCTTTCTTT
CASGQGGDTEAFF
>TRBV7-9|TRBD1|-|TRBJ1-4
TGTGCCAGCAGCCTACAGGGACAGCCTAATGAAAAACTGTTTTTT
CASSLQGQPNEKLFF
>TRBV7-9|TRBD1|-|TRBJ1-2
TGTGCCAGCAGCTTAGACGGGACATTAACAGGGGAATCGGACTATGGCTACACCTTC
CASSLDGTLTGESDYGYTF
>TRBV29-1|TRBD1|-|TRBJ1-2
TGCAGCGCTATGACAGGGTTGGATGGCTACACCTTC
CSAMTGLDGYTF
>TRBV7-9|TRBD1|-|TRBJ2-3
TGTGCCAGCAGCTTACGGGACAGGAGCTTCACGGATACGCAGTATTTT
CASSLRDRSFTDTQYF
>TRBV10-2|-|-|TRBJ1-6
TGCGCCAGCAGGGTGACAGCGACCCATTCACCCCTCCACTTT
CASRVTATHSPLHF
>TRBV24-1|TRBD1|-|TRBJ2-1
TGTGCCACCAGTGACCCCAAAGGGGGCCATCTTAATGAGCAGTTCTTC
CATSDPKGGHLNEQFF
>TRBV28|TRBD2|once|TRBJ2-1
TGTGCCAGCAGTTCACCGCCTAGCGGGAGAGGCGAGCAGTTCTTC
CASSSPPSGRGEQFF
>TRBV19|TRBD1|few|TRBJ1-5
TGTGCCAGTAGACCGGGACAGCGGCATCAGCCCCAGCATTTT
CASRPGQRHQPQHF
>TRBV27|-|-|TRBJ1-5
TGTGCCAGCAGTCTCAGGGGTAGCAATCAGCCCCAGCATTTT
CASSLRGSNQPQHF
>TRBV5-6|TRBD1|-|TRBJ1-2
TGTGCCAGCAGCTTTACGGACGGGACAGGTGGTGACGGCTACACCTTC
CASSFTDGTGGDGYTF
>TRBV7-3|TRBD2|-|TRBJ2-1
TGTGCCAGCAGCTTATGGGGCGGGGAGGGGTACAATGAGCAGTTCTTC
CASSLWGGEGYNEQFF
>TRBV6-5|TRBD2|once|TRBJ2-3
TGTGCCAGCAGCACATCTAGCGGAGGGGCAGATACGCAGTATTTT
CASSTSSGGADTQYF
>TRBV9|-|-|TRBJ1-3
TGTGCCAGCAGCGTAGCTCTACAGGGCCCTGGAAACACCATATATTTT
CASSVALQGPGNTIYF
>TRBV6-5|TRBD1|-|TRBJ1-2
TGTGCCAGCCTTAAAGGCGGGACAGGGTCCGACTACACCTTC
CASLKGGTGSDYTF
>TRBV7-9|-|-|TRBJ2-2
TGTGCCAGCAGCCCGGGACTGATAAACACCGGGGAGCTGTTTTTT
CASSPGLINTGELFF
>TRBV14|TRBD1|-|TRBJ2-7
TGTGCCAGCAGCCAAGTCTTGGGACAGGGGGCTAGCGAGCAGTACTTC
CASSQVLGQGASEQYF
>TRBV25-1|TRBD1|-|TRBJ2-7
TGTGCCAGCAGTGGACAACAGGGGGCGCCGGGGGAGCAGTACTTC
CASSGQQGAPGEQYF
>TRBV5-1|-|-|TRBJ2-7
TGCGCCAGCAGCACTGATTTGATATACGAGCAGTACTTC
CASSTDLIYEQYF
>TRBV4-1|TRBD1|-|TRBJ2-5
TGCGCCAGCAGCCAAAACCGGGACAGGGACGAGACCCAGTACTTC
CASSQNRDRDETQYF
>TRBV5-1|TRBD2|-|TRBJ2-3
TGCGCCAGCATAGGCGGGGGGGCCTCAGATACGCAGTATTTT
CASIGGGASDTQYF
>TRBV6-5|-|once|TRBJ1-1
TGTGCCAGCAGTTCGAGGGACACTGAAGCTTTCTTT
CASSSRDTEAFF
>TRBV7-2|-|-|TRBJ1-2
TGTGCCAGCAGCTTAGCGAGCCGTTCCTATGGCTACACCTTC
CASSLASRSYGYTF
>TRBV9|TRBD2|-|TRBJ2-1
TGTGCCAGCAGCCCGTCTAGCGGGGGCAACAATGAGCAGTTCTTC
CASSPSSGGNNEQFF
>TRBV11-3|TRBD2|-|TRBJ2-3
TGTGCCAGCAGCTCCCAGGCGGGAGGCTCTGGCACAGATACGCAGTATTTT
CASSSQAGGSGTDTQYF
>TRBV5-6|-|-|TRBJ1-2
TGTGCCAGCAGCTTGTATGTGACAGACTTCTATGGCTACACCTTC
CASSLYVTDFYGYTF
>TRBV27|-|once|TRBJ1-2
TGTGCCAGCAGTTGGTTTGGGGGGGTTGGTGGCTACACCTTC
CASSWFGGVGGYTF
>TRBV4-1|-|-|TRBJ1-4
TGCGCCAGCAGCCAACGACCTGACAGCTTCACTGAAAAACTGTTTTTT
CASSQRPDSFTEKLFF
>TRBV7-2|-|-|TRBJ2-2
TGTGCCAGCAGCTTACAGGCGACCACCGGGGAGCTGTTTTTT
CASSLQATTGELFF
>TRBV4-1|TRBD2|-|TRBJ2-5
TGCGCCCGCAGCCGAGGGGGGTTAGCGGGAGACCACGTTGAGACCCAGTACTTC
CARSRGGLAGDHVETQYF
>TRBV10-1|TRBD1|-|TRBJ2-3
TGCGCCAGCTTAAGAATGAGGGGGCAGAGTCCTAGCACAGATACGCAGTATTTT
CASLRMRGQSPSTDTQYF